A single T cell receptor (beta chain) is shown here with its context. Its antigen is not known. This sample is part of a study of neoadjuvant nivolumab and ipilimumab in lung cancer. Study outcomes and limitations: From pretherapy to surgery, tumor richness and clonality rose with dual therapy.

CDR3 length: 15 residues. V lost 5 bases and J 0 bases, leaving 13 bases between the germline ends. Germline V lookup: CDR1 SGHTA, CDR2 FQGNSA. Sequenced by immunoSEQ multiplex PCR; TCRdb stores in-frame clones only, minus some. Altogether more than 1,200 clones are present, 70% to 80% being singletons, with the ten largest covering roughly 2.6%. The sequence was obtained from an adult with non-small cell lung cancer. The sequencing here drew on tumor tissue, taken before neoadjuvant nivolumab, alone or with ipilimumab. This chain joins TRBV7-2 and TRBJ1-2; the D is unclear. CDR3 amino acids: CASSPQSGANYGYTF. As DNA, the CDR3 is TGTGCCAGCAGCCCCCAAAGCGGGGCTAACTATGGCTACACCTTC.